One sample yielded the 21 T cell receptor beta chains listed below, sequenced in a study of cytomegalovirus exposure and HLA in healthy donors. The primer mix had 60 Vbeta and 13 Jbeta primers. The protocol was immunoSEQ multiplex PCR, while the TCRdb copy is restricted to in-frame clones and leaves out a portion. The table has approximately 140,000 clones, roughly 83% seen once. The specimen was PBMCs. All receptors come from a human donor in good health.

This chain's CDR3 is CASSLVPQASGYEQYF. For the CDR3, the DNA is TGCGCCAGCAGCTTGGTTCCGCAGGCCTCCGGCTACGAGCAGTACTTC. This chain joins TRBV5-1 and TRBJ2-7; D uncertain. With 0 bases removed from V and 3 bases from J, the gap between germline ends came to 16 bases. CDR1 is SGHRS and CDR2 is YFSETQ in the germline V gene. The CDR3 is 16 amino acids.

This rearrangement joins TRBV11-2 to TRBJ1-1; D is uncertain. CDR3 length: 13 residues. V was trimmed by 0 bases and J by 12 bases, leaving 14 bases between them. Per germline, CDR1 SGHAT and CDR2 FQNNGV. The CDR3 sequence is CASSLDGSVTTFF. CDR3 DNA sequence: TGTGCCAGCAGCTTAGATGGGTCGGTGACAACTTTCTTT.

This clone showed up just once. The CDR3 spells CASSIGWGGGLNTEAFF. As DNA, the CDR3 is TGTGCCAGCAGCATCGGGTGGGGGGGTGGCTTGAACACTGAAGCTTTCTTT. The chain carries TRBV13 and TRBJ1-1, with D tentatively TRBD1 (5 bases). Germline V gene data show CDR1 as PRHDT and CDR2 as FYEKMQ (reference sequence). V dropped 5 bases and J dropped 0 bases, with 19 bases sitting between them. CDR3 size: 17 residues.

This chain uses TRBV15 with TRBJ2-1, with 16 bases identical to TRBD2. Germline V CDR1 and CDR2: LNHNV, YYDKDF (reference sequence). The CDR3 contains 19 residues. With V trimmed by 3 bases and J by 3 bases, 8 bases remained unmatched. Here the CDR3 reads CATSSRTGLAGGVYNEQFF. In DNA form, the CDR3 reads TGTGCCACCAGCAGCCGTACGGGACTAGCGGGGGGGGTCTACAATGAGCAGTTCTTC.

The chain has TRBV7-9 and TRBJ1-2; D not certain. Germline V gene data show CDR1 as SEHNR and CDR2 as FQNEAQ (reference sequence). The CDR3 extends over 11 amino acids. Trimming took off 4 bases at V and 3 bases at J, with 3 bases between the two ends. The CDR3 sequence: CASSSYYGYTF. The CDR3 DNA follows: TGTGCCAGCAGCTCCTACTATGGCTACACCTTC.

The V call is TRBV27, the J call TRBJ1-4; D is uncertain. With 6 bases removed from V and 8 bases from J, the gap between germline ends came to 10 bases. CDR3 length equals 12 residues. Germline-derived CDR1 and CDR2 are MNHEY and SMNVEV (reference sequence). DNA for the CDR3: TGTGCCAGCAGCGGGCGGGAGGAAAAACTGTTTTTT. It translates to CASSGREEKLFF.

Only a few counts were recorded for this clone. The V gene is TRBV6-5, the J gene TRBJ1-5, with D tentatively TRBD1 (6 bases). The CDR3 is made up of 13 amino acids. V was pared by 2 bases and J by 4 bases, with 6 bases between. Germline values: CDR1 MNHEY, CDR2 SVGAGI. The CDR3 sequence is CASSYTGNQPQHF. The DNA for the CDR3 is TGTGCCAGCAGTTACACAGGGAATCAGCCCCAGCATTTT.

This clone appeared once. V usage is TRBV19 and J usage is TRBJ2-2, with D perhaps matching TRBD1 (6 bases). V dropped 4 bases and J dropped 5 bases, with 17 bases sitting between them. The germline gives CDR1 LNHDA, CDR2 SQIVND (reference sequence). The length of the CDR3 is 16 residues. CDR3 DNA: TGTGCCAGTAGTAAAACCTGGGGACAACAAACCGGGGAGCTGTTTTTT. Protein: CASSKTWGQQTGELFF.

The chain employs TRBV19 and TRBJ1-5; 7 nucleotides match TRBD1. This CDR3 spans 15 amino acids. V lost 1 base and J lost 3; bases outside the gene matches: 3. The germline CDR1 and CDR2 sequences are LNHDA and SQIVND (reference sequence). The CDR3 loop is CASSIGTGYNQPQHF. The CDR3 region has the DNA TGTGCCAGTAGTATAGGGACAGGCTACAATCAGCCCCAGCATTTT.

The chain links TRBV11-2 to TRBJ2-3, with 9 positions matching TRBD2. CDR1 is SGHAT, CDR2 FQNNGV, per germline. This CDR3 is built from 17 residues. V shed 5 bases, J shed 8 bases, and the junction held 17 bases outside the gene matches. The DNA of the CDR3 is TGTGCCAGCAGCCTTGCAGGGCGATTGGCGGGAGGGCGTACGCAGTATTTT. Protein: CASSLAGRLAGGRTQYF.

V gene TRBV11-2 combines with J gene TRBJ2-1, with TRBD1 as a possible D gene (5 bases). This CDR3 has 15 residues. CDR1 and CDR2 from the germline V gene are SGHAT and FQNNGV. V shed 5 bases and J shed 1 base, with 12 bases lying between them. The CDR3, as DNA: TGTGCCAGCAGCGCGACTCAGGGTTCCTACAATGAGCAGTTCTTC. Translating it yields CASSATQGSYNEQFF.

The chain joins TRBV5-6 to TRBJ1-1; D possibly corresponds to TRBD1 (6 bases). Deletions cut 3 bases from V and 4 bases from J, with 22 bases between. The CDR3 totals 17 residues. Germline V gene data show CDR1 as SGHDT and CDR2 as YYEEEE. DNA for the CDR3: TGTGCCAGCAGCTCGGAAAACAGGGTATGGGTTTTCACTGAAGCTTTCTTT. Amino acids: CASSSENRVWVFTEAFF.

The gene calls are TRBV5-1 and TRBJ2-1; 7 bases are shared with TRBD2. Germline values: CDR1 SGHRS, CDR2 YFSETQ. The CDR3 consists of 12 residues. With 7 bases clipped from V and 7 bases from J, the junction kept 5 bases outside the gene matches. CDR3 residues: CASRYGGNEQFF. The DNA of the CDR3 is TGCGCCAGCCGGTACGGGGGGAATGAGCAGTTCTTC.

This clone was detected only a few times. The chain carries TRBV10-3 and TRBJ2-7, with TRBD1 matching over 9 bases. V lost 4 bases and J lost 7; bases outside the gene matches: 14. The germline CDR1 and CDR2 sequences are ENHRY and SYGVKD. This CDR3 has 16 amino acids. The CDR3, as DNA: TGTGCCATCAGTGGATCAGCCGGGACAGGGACGGGGGAGCAGTACTTC. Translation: CAISGSAGTGTGEQYF.

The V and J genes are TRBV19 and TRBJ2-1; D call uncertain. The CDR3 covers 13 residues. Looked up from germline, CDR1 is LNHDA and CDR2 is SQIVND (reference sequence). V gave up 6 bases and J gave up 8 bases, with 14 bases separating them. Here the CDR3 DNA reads TGTGCCAGTAGCACATTGGCTGTATATGAGCAGTTCTTC. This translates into CASSTLAVYEQFF.

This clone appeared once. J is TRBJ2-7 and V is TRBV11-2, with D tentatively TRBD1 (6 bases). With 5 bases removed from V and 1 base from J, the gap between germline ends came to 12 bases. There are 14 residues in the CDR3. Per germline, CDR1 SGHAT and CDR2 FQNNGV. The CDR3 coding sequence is TGTGCCAGCAGCACTTTGACAGGTTCCTACGAGCAGTACTTC. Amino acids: CASSTLTGSYEQYF.

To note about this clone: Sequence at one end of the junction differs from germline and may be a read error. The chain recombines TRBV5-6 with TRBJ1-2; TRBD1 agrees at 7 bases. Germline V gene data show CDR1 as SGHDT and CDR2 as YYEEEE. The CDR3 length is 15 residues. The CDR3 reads CASRSDRDNNYGYPF. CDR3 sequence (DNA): TGTGCCAGCAGAAGCGACAGGGATAATAACTATGGCTACCCCTTC.

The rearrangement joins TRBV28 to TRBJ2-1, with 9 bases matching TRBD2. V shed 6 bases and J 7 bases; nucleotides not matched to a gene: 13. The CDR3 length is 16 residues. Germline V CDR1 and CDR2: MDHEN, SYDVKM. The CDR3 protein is CASSPEIAGVGNEQFF. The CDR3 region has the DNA TGTGCCAGCAGCCCAGAAATAGCGGGAGTAGGGAATGAGCAGTTCTTC.

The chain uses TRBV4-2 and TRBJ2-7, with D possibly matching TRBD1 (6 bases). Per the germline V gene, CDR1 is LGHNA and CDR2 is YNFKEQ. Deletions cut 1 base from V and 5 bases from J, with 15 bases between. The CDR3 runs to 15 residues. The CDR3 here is CASSQVSTGMDEQYF. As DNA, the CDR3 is TGTGCCAGCAGCCAAGTATCGACAGGAATGGACGAGCAGTACTTC.

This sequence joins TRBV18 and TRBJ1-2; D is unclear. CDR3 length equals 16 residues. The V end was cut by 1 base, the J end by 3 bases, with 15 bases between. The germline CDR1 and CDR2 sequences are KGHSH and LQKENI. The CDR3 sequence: CASSPRVRGGYYGYTF. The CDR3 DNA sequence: TGTGCCAGCTCACCACGTGTGCGCGGCGGATACTATGGCTACACCTTC.

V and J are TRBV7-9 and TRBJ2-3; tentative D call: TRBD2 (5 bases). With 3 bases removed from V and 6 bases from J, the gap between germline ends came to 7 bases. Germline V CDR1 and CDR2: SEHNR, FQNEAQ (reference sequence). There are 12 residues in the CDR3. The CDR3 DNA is TGTGCCAGCAGCTTGCTAGCTGATACGCAGTATTTT. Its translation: CASSLLADTQYF.